A single sample gave rise to the 23 T cell receptor beta chains below, sequenced in a study of Tregs in tolerant kidney transplant recipients. The protocol was immunoSEQ multiplex PCR, while the TCRdb copy is restricted to in-frame clones and leaves out a portion. The sample has more than 60,000 clones; about 88% are singletons. The sample here was CD4+ T cells from blood, taken before the transplant. These receptors all stem from a human donor who received a combined kidney and bone marrow transplant.

V usage is TRBV28 and J usage is TRBJ2-1; TRBD2 matches 8 bases. There are 15 residues in the CDR3. V was clipped by 3 bases and J by 7 bases; unmatched bases: 8. The germline gives CDR1 MDHEN, CDR2 SYDVKM. The CDR3 bases are TGTGCCAGCAGTTTTGGTTTAGCGGGACTGAATGAGCAGTTCTTC. It encodes CASSFGLAGLNEQFF.

The chain recombines TRBV29-1 with TRBJ2-3; D remains ambiguous. Trimming removed 2 bases at V and 4 bases at J, with 7 bases between. Germline V gene lookup returns CDR1 SQVTM and CDR2 ANQGSEA. The CDR3 is 12 amino acids. CDR3 sequence (DNA): TGCAGCGTTGAATGGTGGCCAGATACGCAGTATTTT. This sequence encodes CSVEWWPDTQYF.

The CDR3 protein is CAWTWGHARWENTEAFF. In nucleotides, the CDR3 is TGTGCCTGGACTTGGGGACACGCGCGTTGGGAGAACACTGAAGCTTTCTTT. This chain connects TRBV30 to TRBJ1-1, with TRBD1 as a possible D gene (6 bases). The CDR3 is 17 residues long. Germline values: CDR1 GTSNPN, CDR2 SVGIG (reference sequence). Trimming left V 4 bases short and J 1 base short, with 22 bases between.

In the case of this clone: A read error may account for a junction end that differs from germline. The V gene is TRBV7-7, the J gene TRBJ2-7; D unclear. CDR3 size: 13 residues. Germline V gene data show CDR1 as SSHAT and CDR2 as FNYEAQ (reference sequence). CDR3 coding DNA: TGTGCTAGCAGCTTAGGGCAGGACTACGAGCAGTACTTC. Amino acids: CASSLGQDYEQYF.

V and J are TRBV11-2 and TRBJ2-2, with TRBD2 matching over 8 bases. With V trimmed by 6 bases and J by 1 base, 10 bases remained unmatched. Per the germline V gene, CDR1 is SGHAT and CDR2 is FQNNGV. This CDR3 is built from 17 residues. The chain's CDR3 is CASSWAGGGWNTGELFF. The CDR3 bases are TGTGCCAGCAGTTGGGCGGGAGGCGGTTGGAACACCGGGGAGCTGTTTTTT.

The V and J genes are TRBV5-1 and TRBJ2-7; TRBD1 matches 7 bases. The J segment lost 2 bases and the V segment lost 0 bases, leaving 2 bases of the junction unmatched. Germline V lookup: CDR1 SGHRS, CDR2 YFSETQ. The CDR3 loop spans 14 amino acids. In nucleotides, the CDR3 is TGCGCCAGCAGCTTGGGTGGGACAGCCTACGAGCAGTACTTC. This translates into CASSLGGTAYEQYF.

V usage is TRBV11-1 and J usage is TRBJ2-5, with TRBD2 matching 13 bases. The J segment lost 5 bases and the V segment lost 5 bases, leaving 5 bases of the junction unmatched. Germline CDR1 reads SGHAT; CDR2 reads FQDESV (reference sequence). This CDR3 has 15 amino acids. CDR3 sequence: CASSRLAGGGETQYF. CDR3 nucleotide sequence: TGTGCCAGCAGCCGACTAGCGGGAGGAGGGGAGACCCAGTACTTC.

The rearrangement links TRBV28 to TRBJ2-7, with 7 bases aligning to TRBD1. V lost 4 bases and J lost 1; bases outside the gene matches: 4. CDR3 length: 14 amino acids. The germline CDR1 and CDR2 sequences are MDHEN and SYDVKM. The CDR3 nucleotides are TGTGCCAGCAGTTCGCCGACAGGGTCCTACGAGCAGTACTTC. This codes for CASSSPTGSYEQYF.

The chain employs TRBV28 and TRBJ1-1; D gene uncertain. Germline assignment: CDR1 MDHEN and CDR2 SYDVKM. Trimming stripped 4 bases from V and 0 bases from J, with 12 bases between. The CDR3 is 15 residues long. The CDR3, as DNA: TGTGCCAGCAGTTGGCCAGGCGCTATGAACACTGAAGCTTTCTTT. Protein sequence: CASSWPGAMNTEAFF.

This clone has only one observation. The chain couples TRBV7-6 to TRBJ2-7, with 10 bases fitting TRBD1. Germline values: CDR1 SGHVS, CDR2 FNYEAQ. The CDR3 is 15 amino acids. After removal of 4 bases from V and 4 bases from J, the junction contained 7 bases not matched to a gene. The CDR3 reads CASSSGTGAEYEQYF. The CDR3 nucleotides are TGTGCCAGCAGCTCCGGGACAGGGGCAGAGTACGAGCAGTACTTC. The full variable domain, with the rest looked up from reference TRBV7-6 and TRBJ2-7, is GAGVSQSPRYKVTKRGQDVALRCDPISGHVSLYWYRQALGQGPEFLTYFNYEAQQDKSGLPNDRFSAERPEGSISTLTIQRTEQRDSAMYRCASSSGTGAEYEQYFGPGTRLTVT.

This clone has only a few counts. The gene calls are TRBV5-4 and TRBJ2-4; D is possibly TRBD2 (6 bases). Trimming cost V 4 bases and J 7 bases, with 12 bases left between them. The length of the CDR3 is 13 residues. Germline CDR1 and CDR2: SGHNT and YYREEE (reference sequence). CDR3: CASSTGTPNIQYF. CDR3 coding DNA: TGTGCCAGCAGCACCGGGACTCCCAACATTCAGTACTTC.

CDR3 sequence reads: CASSPVLAGDTGELFF. CDR3 in DNA: TGTGCCAGCAGCCCCGTGCTAGCGGGAGACACCGGGGAGCTGTTTTTT. This chain connects TRBV7-9 to TRBJ2-2, with 10 bases identical to TRBD2. CDR1 and CDR2 (germline): SEHNR, FQNEAQ (reference sequence). Trimming cost V 5 bases and J 3 bases; bases outside gene matches: 6. CDR3 length: 16 residues. The whole variable domain, remainder taken from reference TRBV7-9 and TRBJ2-2, is DTGVSQNPRHKITKRGQNVTFRCDPISEHNRLYWYRQTLGQGPEFLTYFQNEAQLEKSRLLSDRFSAERPKGSFSTLEIQRTEQGDSAMYLCASSPVLAGDTGELFFGEGSRLTVL.

CDR3 region: CASSSGQGGQPQHF. CDR3 DNA sequence: TGTGCCAGCAGTTCAGGACAGGGGGGACAGCCCCAGCATTTT. The rearrangement joins TRBV6-5 to TRBJ1-5, with 10 bases that match TRBD1. CDR3 size: 14 residues. V shed 4 bases and J 7 bases; nucleotides not matched to a gene: 4. CDR1 and CDR2 from the germline V gene are MNHEY and SVGAGI.

This clone was detected only once. The chain links TRBV28 to TRBJ1-4, with 8 positions matching TRBD1. Germline CDR1 is MDHEN and CDR2 is SYDVKM. V trimming: 6 bases; J trimming: 5 bases; junction bases outside the gene matches: 5. The CDR3 extends over 14 amino acids. DNA for the CDR3: TGTGCCAGCAGCCGACAGGGGAAAAATGAAAAACTGTTTTTT. It translates to CASSRQGKNEKLFF.

The V and J genes are TRBV5-1 and TRBJ2-1; 8 bases are shared with TRBD1. The CDR3 has 16 residues. Germline V CDR1 and CDR2: SGHRS, YFSETQ. Trimming cost V 1 base and J 0 bases; bases outside gene matches: 3. CDR3: CASSLSTGGSYNEQFF. Written as DNA, the CDR3 is TGCGCCAGCAGCTTGTCCACAGGGGGCTCCTACAATGAGCAGTTCTTC.

The rearrangement joins TRBV19 to TRBJ1-1, with 8 positions matching TRBD1. V gave up 0 bases and J gave up 6 bases; unmatched junction bases: 9. The CDR3 length is 16 residues. In germline, CDR1 is LNHDA, CDR2 SQIVND (reference sequence). The CDR3 region is CASSIDPAGGVSEAFF. The CDR3 region has the DNA TGTGCCAGTAGTATAGATCCGGCAGGGGGCGTTTCTGAAGCTTTCTTT.

CDR3 in amino acids: CASSFGGEYSNQPQHF. CDR3 in DNA: TGTGCCAGCAGTTTCGGAGGGGAGTATAGCAATCAGCCCCAGCATTTT. This chain joins TRBV28 and TRBJ1-5, with D tentatively TRBD1 (5 bases). With 3 bases removed from V and 0 bases from J, the gap between germline ends came to 12 bases. Germline V lookup: CDR1 MDHEN, CDR2 SYDVKM. The CDR3 totals 16 residues.

The chain links TRBV6-6 to TRBJ2-7; 9 bases align to TRBD1. Germline CDR1 MNHNY, CDR2 SVGAGI (reference sequence). J gave up 6 bases and V 6 bases, and 15 bases lay outside the gene matches. The CDR3 runs to 16 residues. The CDR3 nucleotides read TGTGCCAGCAGCACCCCCGGACAGGGGACGGTAGGCGAGCAGTACTTC. It specifies CASSTPGQGTVGEQYF.

The gene calls are TRBV5-1 and TRBJ2-3, with unresolved D. Between the trimmed V and J ends, which lost 1 base and 0 bases, there was a span of 9 bases. CDR3 length: 15 amino acids. The V gene's germline CDR1 is SGHRS and CDR2 YFSETQ. CDR3 coding DNA: TGCGCCAGCAGCTTGTTGGGCCTAAGCACAGATACGCAGTATTTT. Protein sequence: CASSLLGLSTDTQYF.

The genes are TRBV6-5 and TRBJ2-7; 7 bases fit TRBD1. The CDR3 runs to 14 residues. CDR1 and CDR2 from the germline V gene are MNHEY and SVGAGI. Losses at the gene ends were 6 bases for V and 2 bases for J; bases not matched to a gene: 7. The CDR3 sequence is CASSKDRWTYEQYF. In DNA form, the CDR3 reads TGTGCCAGCAGCAAGGACAGGTGGACCTACGAGCAGTACTTC.

The genes are TRBV7-9 and TRBJ2-7; D may be TRBD2 (5 bases). The CDR3 consists of 13 residues. V lost 3 bases and J 6 bases, leaving 12 bases between the germline ends. From germline, CDR1 is SEHNR and CDR2 FQNEAQ (reference sequence). The CDR3 DNA follows: TGTGCCAGCAGCTTGGTACTTCGGGGCGAGCAGTACTTC. It translates to CASSLVLRGEQYF.

This chain links TRBV5-1 with TRBJ2-3; 7 bases fit TRBD2. The trim removed 2 bases at V and 4 bases at J, leaving 10 bases unmatched. Germline values: CDR1 SGHRS, CDR2 YFSETQ. CDR3 length: 16 residues. The chain's CDR3 is CASSLTGTIGADTQYF. The CDR3 DNA sequence: TGCGCCAGCAGCTTAACCGGGACTATCGGGGCAGATACGCAGTATTTT.

The chain recombines TRBV5-8 with TRBJ2-1, with 7 bases fitting TRBD2. This CDR3 region has 15 residues. Germline CDR1 and CDR2: SGHTS and YDEGEE. Germline trimming cut 6 bases from V and 4 bases from J; bases unmatched to any gene: 10. CDR3 DNA sequence: TGTGCCAGCAAGATAGGAACTAGCGCTTACAATGAGCAGTTCTTC. Translating it yields CASKIGTSAYNEQFF. Using reference TRBV5-8 and TRBJ2-1 for the parts outside the CDR3, the full variable domain is EAGVTQSPTHLIKTRGQQATLRCSPISGHTSVYWYQQALGLGLQFLLWYDEGEERNRGNFPPRFSGRQFPNYSSELNVNALELEDSALYLCASKIGTSAYNEQFFGPGTRLTVL.